This T cell receptor beta chain was sequenced during a study of Graves' ophthalmopathy and Graves' hyperthyroidism. Researchers took RNA transcripts and amplified TCR beta CDR3 regions from them. The authors performed first-round RT-PCR with HTBI primers and then a second-round multiplex PCR. TCRdb called the multiplex PCR reads again in MiXCR, with one record for every CDR3 protein. The repertoire holds about 740,000 distinct CDR3 sequences, with roughly two fifths as singletons. The germline V gene has CDR1 MGHDK and CDR2 SYGVNS. The CDR3 has 16 amino acids. V was pared by 4 bases and J by 4 bases, with 19 bases between.

The chain employs TRBV25-1 and TRBJ2-5; the D is unclear. Sequenced input: peripheral blood. This clonotype was obtained from an adult man with Graves' ophthalmopathy. The CDR3 loop is CASSAYTFRRVETQYF. The CDR3 coding sequence is TGTGCCAGCAGTGCGTATACCTTCAGGCGAGTAGAGACCCAGTACTTC.